This TCR beta chain was profiled in a study of regulatory T cells in long-lasting Graves disease. Specified time point: newly diagnosed GD, antithyroid drugs for less than 3 months. PBMC-derived RNA was used for the TCR library. V lost 3 bases and J 6 bases, leaving 12 bases between the germline ends. Germline CDR1 and CDR2: MNHEY and SMNVEV (reference sequence). This CDR3 is 14 amino acids long. The TCR beta library used iRepertoire HTBI primers with Arm-PCR amplification of CDR3. Each CDR3 protein is one row after TCRdb ran MiXCR on the multiplex PCR reads. Here the sample spans about 540,000 distinct CDR3 sequences, less than 15% being singletons. The same data also contributed to another study, on T cells in Graves' hyperthyroidism and ophthalmopathy.

The sequence was obtained from a man younger than 45 with Graves disease. The chain links TRBV27 to TRBJ1-3; a possible D gene is TRBD1 (6 bases). The sequencing used peripheral blood mononuclear cells (PBMCs), collected at new diagnosis, from a patient treated with antithyroid drugs. CDR3 protein: CASSFSGAENTIYF. The DNA for the CDR3 is TGTGCCAGCAGTTTTTCAGGGGCTGAAAACACCATATATTTT.